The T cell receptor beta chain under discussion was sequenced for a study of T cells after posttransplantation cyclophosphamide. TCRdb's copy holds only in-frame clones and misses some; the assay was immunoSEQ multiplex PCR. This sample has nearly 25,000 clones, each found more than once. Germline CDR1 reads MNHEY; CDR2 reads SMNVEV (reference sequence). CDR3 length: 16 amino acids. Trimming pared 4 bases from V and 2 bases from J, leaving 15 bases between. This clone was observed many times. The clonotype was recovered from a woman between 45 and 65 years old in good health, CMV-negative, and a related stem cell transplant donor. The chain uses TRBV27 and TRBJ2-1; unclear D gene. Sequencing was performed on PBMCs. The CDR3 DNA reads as TGTGCCAGCAGTTCTGGAAAGCGAGGCCCCTACAATGAGCAGTTCTTC. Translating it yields CASSSGKRGPYNEQFF.